The 14 T cell receptor beta chains reported below all come from one sample, sequenced in a study of cytomegalovirus exposure and HLA in healthy donors. The PCR was carried out with 60 Vbeta primers and 13 Jbeta primers. The method was immunoSEQ multiplex PCR; TCRdb's version includes in-frame clones alone and lacks a portion of them. The repertoire has more than 150,000 clones, 70% to 90% of them found once; the top ten carry roughly 2.3%. Sample: PBMCs. These receptors all stem from a woman aged 18-29 years in good health and CMV-seronegative.

V is TRBV7-8 and J is TRBJ1-5; D perhaps matches TRBD1 (6 bases). V was cut by 7 bases and J by 4 bases, with 17 bases left in between. Germline V gene lookup returns CDR1 SGHVS and CDR2 FQNEAQ. The CDR3 loop spans 15 amino acids. The DNA for the CDR3 is TGTGCCAGCACCCGTCTGGGACAAATTAATCAGCCCCAGCATTTT. This codes for CASTRLGQINQPQHF.

The CDR3 loop reads CASGSGTGNGYTF. CDR3 coding DNA: TGTGCTAGTGGTTCCGGGACAGGGAATGGCTACACCTTC. The chain carries TRBV12-5 and TRBJ1-2; 9 bases match TRBD1. The germline CDR1 and CDR2 sequences are LGHNT and FRNRAP. V shed 4 bases, J shed 6 bases, and the junction held 3 bases outside the gene matches. The CDR3 runs 13 residues.

The chain employs TRBV5-1 and TRBJ2-2; D remains unclear. V lost 0 bases to trimming and J lost 0 bases, with 6 bases between them. The CDR3 length is 15 residues. Per the germline V gene, CDR1 is SGHRS and CDR2 is YFSETQ. CDR3 bases: TGCGCCAGCAGCTTGGGGCTTACGAACACCGGGGAGCTGTTTTTT. This translates into CASSLGLTNTGELFF.

This chain uses TRBV30 with TRBJ2-5; D is possibly TRBD1 (6 bases). The V gene lost 5 bases and the J gene lost 4 bases, with 11 bases spanning the gap. This CDR3 contains 12 residues. The germline V gene encodes CDR1 GTSNPN and CDR2 SVGIG (reference sequence). The CDR3 bases are TGTGCCTGGGAAACAGGGTCAGAGACCCAGTACTTC. This gives the protein CAWETGSETQYF. Using reference TRBV30 and TRBJ2-5 for the parts outside the CDR3, the full variable domain is SQTIHQWPATLVQPVGSPLSLECTVEGTSNPNLYWYRQAAGRGLQLLFYSVGIGQISSEVPQNLSASRPQDRQFILSSKKLLLSDSGFYLCAWETGSETQYFGPGTRLLVL.

The chain recombines TRBV28 with TRBJ2-5; 7 positions agree with TRBD1. V shed 5 bases and J 4 bases; nucleotides not matched to a gene: 4. The CDR3 loop spans 13 amino acids. Germline V gene sequence: CDR1 MDHEN, CDR2 SYDVKM. This CDR3 reads CASSGRDRETQYF. The CDR3 DNA reads as TGTGCCAGCAGTGGCCGGGACAGAGAGACCCAGTACTTC.

This rearrangement joins TRBV10-3 to TRBJ2-7, with a tentative D call TRBD1 (5 bases). The V gene lost 6 bases and the J gene lost 6 bases, with 12 bases spanning the gap. The CDR3 consists of 12 residues. Per the germline V gene, CDR1 is ENHRY and CDR2 is SYGVKD. CDR3 loop: CAISEDMGEQYF. As DNA, the CDR3 is TGTGCCATCAGCGAGGACATGGGCGAGCAGTACTTC.

This sequence joins TRBV5-4 and TRBJ2-1; 8 bases match TRBD2. This CDR3 has 16 amino acids. V lost 5 bases, J lost 1 base, and 8 bases stayed unmatched. Germline-derived CDR1 and CDR2 are SGHNT and YYREEE (reference sequence). Here the CDR3 reads CASSPRGGRSYNEQFF. The CDR3 nucleotides read TGTGCCAGCAGTCCGAGGGGCGGGAGGTCCTACAATGAGCAGTTCTTC.

This clone was seen once. The CDR3 protein is CASSPLFTAYQETQYF. CDR3 in DNA: TGCGCCAGCAGCCCTCTATTTACTGCGTACCAAGAGACCCAGTACTTC. The chain carries TRBV4-1 and TRBJ2-5; D is ambiguous. Germline CDR1 is MGHRA and CDR2 is YSYEKL. The ends were cut back, 4 bases at V and 0 bases at J, with 15 bases in the middle. The CDR3 sequence is 16 residues long.

The rearrangement links TRBV30 to TRBJ2-4, with D perhaps TRBD1 (5 bases). CDR3 length equals 13 residues. CDR1 and CDR2 (germline): GTSNPN, SVGIG (reference sequence). V shed 2 bases and J shed 11 bases, with 16 bases lying between them. The CDR3 DNA sequence: TGTGCCTGGAGTCCCAGGGCGCCCCCGGTTCAGTACTTC. Protein: CAWSPRAPPVQYF.

V and J are TRBV11-1 and TRBJ2-1; D is possibly TRBD1 (5 bases). CDR1 and CDR2 (germline): SGHAT, FQDESV (reference sequence). V lost 5 bases and J 8 bases, leaving 16 bases between the germline ends. This CDR3 is 14 amino acids long. CDR3 sequence: CASSELRGDHEQFF. The CDR3 DNA reads TGTGCCAGCAGCGAGTTAAGGGGTGACCATGAGCAGTTCTTC.

The chain joins TRBV11-2 to TRBJ1-3, with D tentatively TRBD1 (6 bases). CDR1 SGHAT and CDR2 FQNNGV come from the germline V gene. Trimming removed 7 bases at V and 7 bases at J, with 11 bases between. This CDR3 region has 12 residues. This chain's CDR3 is CASTPGVNTIYF. The DNA for the CDR3 is TGTGCCAGCACCCCAGGGGTGAACACCATATATTTT.

The gene calls are TRBV4-2 and TRBJ2-3; 7 positions agree with TRBD2. CDR3 length equals 17 residues. Germline CDR1 is LGHNA and CDR2 is YNFKEQ. Trimming at V came to 4 bases and at J to 3 bases, leaving 13 bases not matched to a gene. The CDR3 DNA reads TGTGCCAGCAGCCTAAATGGGGGAGGGCCAGAGACAGATACGCAGTATTTT. Its protein is CASSLNGGGPETDTQYF.

The chain uses TRBV19 and TRBJ2-5; TRBD1 matches 8 bases. The CDR3 runs to 12 residues. Trimming at V came to 10 bases and at J to 5 bases, leaving 6 bases not matched to a gene. CDR1 and CDR2 from the germline V gene are LNHDA and SQIVND (reference sequence). The CDR3 DNA reads as TGTGCCATAAAACAGGGGGTCGAGACCCAGTACTTC. It is translated as CAIKQGVETQYF.

The chain carries TRBV9 and TRBJ2-7; 9 bases are shared with TRBD2. V shed 6 bases, J shed 3 bases, and the junction held 16 bases outside the gene matches. Germline assignment: CDR1 SGDLS and CDR2 YYNGEE. This CDR3 spans 17 amino acids. The CDR3 spells CASTPSGVAGAFYEQYF. The CDR3 DNA follows: TGTGCCAGCACCCCATCCGGAGTAGCGGGAGCTTTCTACGAGCAGTACTTC.